This T cell receptor (beta chain) originates from a study of T cells expressing NK-cell markers. About the research overall: Seven HCMV-seropositive donors and one seronegative donor made up the eight sequenced donors.

General study results and limits: Topping the CD3+CD56-NKG2C+ fraction as well were these clonotypes, in a few donors.

Generation of TCR beta cDNA was performed by 5'RACE template switching incorporating UMIs. TCRdb reprocessed the 5' RACE reads and keeps a single row for each CDR3 protein, giving no DNA. This sample's clone table lists around 2,000 distinct CDR3 sequences. The CDR3 has 15 amino acids. Germline V gives CDR1 LNHDA, CDR2 SQIVND (reference sequence). A word on this clonotype: What it recognizes is unknown.

This clonotype originated in a woman younger than 35 in good health. The chain joins TRBV19 to TRBJ1-1; the D call of TRBD1 rests on TCRdb alone, since no DNA is present to check it. The sample consisted of blood T cells: a sorted CD56 or NKG2C T cell subset, CD4+ or CD8+ T cells, or bulk PBMC T cells (not recorded which). CDR3 sequence reads: CASSMHDQGAPEAFF. Looking up the rest from reference TRBV19 and TRBJ1-1 gives the full variable domain: DGGITQSPKYLFRKEGQNVTLSCEQNLNHDAMYWYRQDPGQGLRLIYYSQIVNDFQKGDIAEGYSVSREKKESFPLTVTSAQKNPTAFYLCASSMHDQGAPEAFFGQGTRLTVV.